This T cell receptor (beta chain) is from a study of cytomegalovirus exposure and HLA in healthy donors. Looking at the study overall: Around 180 million T cells yielded some 120 million unique TCR beta sequences in earlier analysis.

V was cut by 4 bases and J by 0 bases, with 17 bases left in between. This CDR3 is 18 amino acids long. Germline V CDR1 and CDR2: SGHKS, YYEKEE (reference sequence). Study-level results: Per published reports, the classifier diagnosed cytomegalovirus status with high specificity and sensitivity. Through in vitro validation, a few CMV-associated chains were shown to be specific for CMV antigens. Altogether, around 160 TCR beta chains were recorded as cytomegalovirus-associated.

This clone was observed a handful of times. Its antigen is as yet unknown. PCR was performed using 60 Vbeta and 13 Jbeta primers. Repertoires were generated with immunoSEQ multiplex PCR, while TCRdb's copy carries only in-frame clones and drops some. The sample shows roughly 100,000 clones, about four fifths of them seen only once. The J gene is TRBJ1-6, the V gene TRBV5-5; possibly TRBD1 for D (5 bases). Sequenced input: PBMCs. The receptor's source is a female donor in good health and CMV-seropositive. The CDR3 bases are TGTGCCAGCAGCGCCGAGGGACTGAAGAGCTCCTATAATTCACCCCTCCACTTT. Translated: CASSAEGLKSSYNSPLHF.